The next 17 T cell receptor beta chains were all read from a single sample in a study of T cell responses to AZD1222 COVID-19 vaccine. Using immunoSEQ multiplex PCR, the repertoire was profiled, and TCRdb retains in-frame clones only, with some absent. The repertoire consists of 75,000 to 100,000 clones, with roughly 88% occurring once and the leading ten covering about 2.5%. The specimen comprised peripheral blood, sampled on day 0 of AZD1222 vaccination. Receptor source: an adult in good health.

The chain couples TRBV28 to TRBJ1-1, with 7 bases lining up with TRBD1. The CDR3 totals 15 residues. The V and J ends lost 6 bases and 5 bases, in that order; junction bases with no gene match: 12. Per germline, CDR1 MDHEN and CDR2 SYDVKM. The CDR3 loop reads CASSSIGTARTEAFF. Written as DNA, the CDR3 is TGTGCCAGCAGCTCTATCGGGACAGCTCGGACTGAAGCTTTCTTT.

The CDR3 DNA follows: TGTGCCAGCAGCTCATGTCGTGAGACCCAGTACTTC. It specifies CASSSCRETQYF. This chain connects TRBV3-1 (or the pseudogene TRBV3-2) to TRBJ2-5; D is unclear. The length of the CDR3 is 12 residues. Trimming left V 5 bases short and J 5 bases short, with 9 bases between. In germline, CDR1 is LGHDT, CDR2 YNNKEL (reference sequence).

The chain's CDR3 is CASSPVFTGPGYTF. In DNA form, the CDR3 reads TGTGCCAGCAGCCCCGTGTTTACTGGGCCTGGCTACACCTTC. The V and J genes are TRBV7-8 and TRBJ1-2; D unclear. The CDR3 runs to 14 residues. V lost 5 bases and J 7 bases, leaving 17 bases between the germline ends. The V gene's germline CDR1 is SGHVS and CDR2 FQNEAQ. Variable domain in full (rest from reference TRBV7-8 and TRBJ1-2): GAGVSQSPRYKVAKRGQDVALRCDPISGHVSLFWYQQALGQGPEFLTYFQNEAQLDKSGLPSDRFFAERPEGSVSTLKIQRTQQEDSAVYLCASSPVFTGPGYTFGSGTRLTVV.

This clone appeared once. J is TRBJ1-4 and V is TRBV29-1; D remains ambiguous. Germline values: CDR1 SQVTM, CDR2 ANQGSEA. CDR3 length: 12 amino acids. V was shortened by 7 bases and J by 8 bases, with 14 bases between the two germline ends. The CDR3 loop reads CSATTVGEKLFF. Here the CDR3 DNA reads TGCAGCGCTACAACAGTAGGCGAAAAACTGTTTTTT.

The V gene is TRBV5-6, the J gene TRBJ1-3; D remains ambiguous. The CDR3 is 15 residues long. The germline gives CDR1 SGHDT, CDR2 YYEEEE. V gave up 2 bases and J gave up 0 bases, with 9 bases separating them. The CDR3 bases are TGTGCCAGCAGCTTCTGGTTGAACTCTGGAAACACCATATATTTT. Its protein product is CASSFWLNSGNTIYF.

This clone appeared a few times. This chain connects TRBV28 to TRBJ2-5, with TRBD2 matching over 11 bases. V shed 3 bases and J 0 bases; nucleotides not matched to a gene: 12. Germline assignment: CDR1 MDHEN and CDR2 SYDVKM. The length of the CDR3 is 19 residues. CDR3 region: CASSFNPRASGRYQETQYF. CDR3 sequence (DNA): TGTGCCAGCAGTTTTAACCCCCGGGCTAGCGGGAGGTACCAAGAGACCCAGTACTTC.

The V gene is TRBV7-6, the J gene TRBJ2-3; 11 nucleotides align to TRBD2. The CDR3 runs to 16 residues. Trimming cost V 5 bases and J 1 base; bases outside gene matches: 5. The germline V gene encodes CDR1 SGHVS and CDR2 FNYEAQ. The CDR3 loop is CASSPRLAGRTDTQYF. For the CDR3, the DNA is TGTGCCAGCAGCCCCAGACTAGCGGGACGCACAGATACGCAGTATTTT.

Here the CDR3 DNA reads TGTGCCAGCAACAAAGCGGGAGCCACAGATACGCAGTATTTT. As protein: CASNKAGATDTQYF. The chain has TRBV27 and TRBJ2-3, with 8 bases that match TRBD2. Germline CDR1 and CDR2: MNHEY and SMNVEV (reference sequence). V shed 7 bases, J shed 2 bases, and the junction held 5 bases outside the gene matches. The CDR3 length is 14 residues.

The genes are TRBV27 and TRBJ1-2; TRBD1 might be the D (5 bases). Germline assignment: CDR1 MNHEY and CDR2 SMNVEV (reference sequence). The V and J ends lost 3 bases and 5 bases respectively, with 13 bases between them. The CDR3 has 14 amino acids. The CDR3 loop reads CASSFKGTEYGYTF. The CDR3 DNA reads as TGTGCCAGCAGTTTTAAGGGGACTGAGTATGGCTACACCTTC.

This clone was seen a few times. The rearrangement uses TRBV21-1 and TRBJ2-7. TRBV21-1 is a listed pseudogene. This CDR3 comprises 14 residues. The CDR3 nucleotides are TGTGCCAGCAGCAAACTTCTGGAATCCTACGAGCAGTACTTC. Its protein product is CASSKLLESYEQYF.

V gene TRBV6-2 or TRBV6-3 combines with J gene TRBJ2-3; 13 nucleotides agree with TRBD2. The CDR3 covers 14 residues. V was clipped by 4 bases and J by 6 bases; unmatched bases: 1. CDR1 MNHEY and CDR2 SVGEGT come from the germline V gene. CDR3 in DNA: TGTGCCAGCAGTTGGACTAGCGGGAGTGATACGCAGTATTTT. Its protein product is CASSWTSGSDTQYF.

This chain joins TRBV20-1 and TRBJ2-3, with D tentatively TRBD2 (5 bases). Germline CDR1 is DFQATT and CDR2 is SNEGSKA (reference sequence). The CDR3 is 11 residues long. V was pared by 5 bases and J by 5 bases, with 8 bases between. The CDR3 sequence: CSAAREDTQYF. CDR3 nucleotide sequence: TGCAGTGCTGCCCGGGAAGATACGCAGTATTTT.

The J gene is TRBJ1-4, the V gene TRBV12-1; the table's D call, TRBD1, was not checked against the DNA. TRBV12-1 is noted as a pseudogene. This CDR3 has 17 residues. CDR3 DNA sequence: TGTGCCAGCACCCGTCTGTCGATAGACAGGCAGCCCGAAAAACTGTTTTTT. This sequence encodes CASTRLSIDRQPEKLFF.

The chain employs TRBV19 and TRBJ1-5, with a tentative D call TRBD1 (5 bases). Per germline, CDR1 LNHDA and CDR2 SQIVND (reference sequence). The CDR3 totals 13 residues. The V gene lost 6 bases and the J gene lost 1 base, with 7 bases spanning the gap. The CDR3 region has the DNA TGTGCCAGTAGACACAGGAGCAATCAGCCCCAGCATTTT. Encoded protein: CASRHRSNQPQHF.

In its sample, this clone was seen once. The chain has TRBV5-6 and TRBJ2-1, with 9 nucleotides matching TRBD1. V gave up 5 bases and J gave up 3 bases; unmatched junction bases: 6. The CDR3 extends over 15 amino acids. The V gene's germline CDR1 is SGHDT and CDR2 YYEEEE. CDR3 sequence reads: CASSSGQGIYNEQFF. In DNA, the CDR3 is TGTGCCAGCAGTTCTGGACAGGGGATCTACAATGAGCAGTTCTTC.

The rearrangement joins TRBV28 to TRBJ2-4, with D possibly TRBD2 on 6 matching bases. This CDR3 is 14 amino acids long. CDR1 and CDR2 from the germline V gene are MDHEN and SYDVKM. The V end was cut by 7 bases, the J end by 6 bases, with 16 bases between. CDR3 DNA sequence: TGTGCCAGCAACTCTGTGGGGGGTGTAAACATTCAGTACTTC. Protein sequence: CASNSVGGVNIQYF.

The chain has TRBV19 and TRBJ2-7, with 8 bases matching TRBD2. Germline trimming cut 1 base from V and 2 bases from J; bases unmatched to any gene: 1. The CDR3 sequence is 14 residues long. The V gene's germline CDR1 is LNHDA and CDR2 SQIVND (reference sequence). The chain's CDR3 is CASSIAAGAYEQYF. DNA of the CDR3: TGTGCCAGTAGTATAGCAGCGGGGGCCTACGAGCAGTACTTC.